This section outlines one T cell receptor beta chain sequence together with its context. Trimming pared 4 bases from V and 0 bases from J, leaving 10 bases between. CDR3 size: 15 residues. Per germline, CDR1 LGHNA and CDR2 YSLEER. The data are from a study of blood T cell repertoires in COVID-19. Study-wide context: T cells, B-cell-depleted T cells, or PBMCs provided the cDNA or gDNA that served as material.

This table comes from immunoSEQ multiplex PCR, and its TCRdb copy is limited to in-frame clones, with some not included. This sample has fewer than 200,000 clones, with almost 85% found just once. Specimen: peripheral blood. The source is a woman of 80 years or more with acute or convalescent COVID-19. V is TRBV4-3 and J is TRBJ1-5; D is unclear. Here the CDR3 reads CASSPEAYSNQPQHF. In DNA form, the CDR3 reads TGCGCCAGCAGCCCTGAGGCGTATAGCAATCAGCCCCAGCATTTT.